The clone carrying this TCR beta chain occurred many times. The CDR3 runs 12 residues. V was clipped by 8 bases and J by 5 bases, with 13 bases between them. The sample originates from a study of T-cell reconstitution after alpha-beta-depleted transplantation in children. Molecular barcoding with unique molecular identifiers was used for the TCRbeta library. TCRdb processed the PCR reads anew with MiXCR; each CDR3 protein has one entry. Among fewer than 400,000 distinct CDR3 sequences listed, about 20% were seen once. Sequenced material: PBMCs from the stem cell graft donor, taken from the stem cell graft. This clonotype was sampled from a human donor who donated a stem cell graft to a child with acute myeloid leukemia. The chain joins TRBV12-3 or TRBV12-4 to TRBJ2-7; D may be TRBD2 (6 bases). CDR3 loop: CASAIRGNEQYF. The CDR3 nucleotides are TGTGCCAGCGCCATCCGCGGGAACGAGCAGTACTTC.